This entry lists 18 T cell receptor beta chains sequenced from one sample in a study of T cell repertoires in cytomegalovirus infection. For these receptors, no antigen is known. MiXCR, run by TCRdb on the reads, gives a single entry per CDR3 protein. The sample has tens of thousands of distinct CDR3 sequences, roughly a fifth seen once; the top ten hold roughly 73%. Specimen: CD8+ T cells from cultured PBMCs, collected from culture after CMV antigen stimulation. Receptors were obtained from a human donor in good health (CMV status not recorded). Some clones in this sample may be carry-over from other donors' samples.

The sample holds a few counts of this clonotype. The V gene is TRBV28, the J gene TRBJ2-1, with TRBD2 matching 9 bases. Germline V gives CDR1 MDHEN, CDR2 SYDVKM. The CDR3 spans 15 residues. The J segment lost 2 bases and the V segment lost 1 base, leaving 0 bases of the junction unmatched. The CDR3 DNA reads TGTGCCAGCAGTTTATTAGCGGGGGCCTACAATGAGCAGTTCTTC. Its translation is CASSLLAGAYNEQFF.

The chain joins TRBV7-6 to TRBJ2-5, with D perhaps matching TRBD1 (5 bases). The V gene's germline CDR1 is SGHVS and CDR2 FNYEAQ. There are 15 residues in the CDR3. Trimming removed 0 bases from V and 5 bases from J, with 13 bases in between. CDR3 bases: TGTGCCAGCAGCTTAGCACTCAGGGCGCGGGAGACCCAGTACTTC. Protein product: CASSLALRARETQYF.

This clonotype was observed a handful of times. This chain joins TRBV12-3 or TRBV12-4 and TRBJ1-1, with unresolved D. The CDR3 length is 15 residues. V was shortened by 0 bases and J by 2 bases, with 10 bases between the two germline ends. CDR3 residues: CASSLAHGENTEAFF. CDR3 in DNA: TGTGCCAGCAGTTTAGCGCATGGAGAAAACACTGAAGCTTTCTTT.

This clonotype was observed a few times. For the CDR3, the DNA is TGTGCCAGTAGTATAAGGGACCAAGAGACCCAGTACTTC. Its protein is CASSIRDQETQYF. The chain employs TRBV19 and TRBJ2-5; unclear D gene. Deletions cut 2 bases from V and 0 bases from J, with 4 bases between. Germline CDR1 and CDR2: LNHDA and SQIVND (reference sequence). The CDR3 consists of 13 residues.

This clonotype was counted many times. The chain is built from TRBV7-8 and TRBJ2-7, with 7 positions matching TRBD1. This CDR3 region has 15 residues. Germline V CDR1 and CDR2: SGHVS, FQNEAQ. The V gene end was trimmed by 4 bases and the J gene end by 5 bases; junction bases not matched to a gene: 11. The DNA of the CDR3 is TGTGCCAGCAGCTCCCGAAGACAGGGTCAGAACGAGCAGTACTTC. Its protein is CASSSRRQGQNEQYF.

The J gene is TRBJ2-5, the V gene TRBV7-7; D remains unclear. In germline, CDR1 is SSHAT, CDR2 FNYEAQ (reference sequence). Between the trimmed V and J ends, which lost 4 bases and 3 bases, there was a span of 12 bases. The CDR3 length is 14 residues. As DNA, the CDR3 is TGTGCCAGCAGCTCCAGGACCGATAAAGAGACCCAGTACTTC. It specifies CASSSRTDKETQYF.

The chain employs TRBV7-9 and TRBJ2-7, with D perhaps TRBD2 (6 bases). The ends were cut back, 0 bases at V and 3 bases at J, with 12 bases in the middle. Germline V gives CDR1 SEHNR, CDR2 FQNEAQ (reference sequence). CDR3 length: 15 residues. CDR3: CASSLAEGRVYEQYF. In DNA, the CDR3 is TGTGCCAGCAGCTTAGCGGAGGGCAGGGTCTACGAGCAGTACTTC.

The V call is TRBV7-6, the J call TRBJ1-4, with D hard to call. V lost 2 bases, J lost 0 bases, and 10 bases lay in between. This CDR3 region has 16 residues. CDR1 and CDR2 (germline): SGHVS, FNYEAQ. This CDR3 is CASSLRHTSTNEKLFF. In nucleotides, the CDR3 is TGTGCCAGCAGCTTACGGCACACCTCAACTAATGAAAAACTGTTTTTT. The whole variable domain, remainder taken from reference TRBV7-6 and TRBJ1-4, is GAGVSQSPRYKVTKRGQDVALRCDPISGHVSLYWYRQALGQGPEFLTYFNYEAQQDKSGLPNDRFSAERPEGSISTLTIQRTEQRDSAMYRCASSLRHTSTNEKLFFGSGTQLSVL.

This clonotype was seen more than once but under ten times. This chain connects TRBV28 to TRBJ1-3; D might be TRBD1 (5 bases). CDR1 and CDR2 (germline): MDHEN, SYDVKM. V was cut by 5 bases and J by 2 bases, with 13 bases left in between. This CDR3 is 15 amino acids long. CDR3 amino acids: CASSGVDSAGNTIYF. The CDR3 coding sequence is TGTGCCAGCAGTGGCGTCGACAGTGCTGGAAACACCATATATTTT.

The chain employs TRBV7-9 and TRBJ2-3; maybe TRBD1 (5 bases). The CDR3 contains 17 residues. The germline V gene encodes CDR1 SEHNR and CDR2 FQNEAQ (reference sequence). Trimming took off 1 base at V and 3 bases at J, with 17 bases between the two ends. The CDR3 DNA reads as TGTGCCAGCAGCTTAGGTGAAGGGGCGCGTCTGACAGATACGCAGTATTTT. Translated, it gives CASSLGEGARLTDTQYF.

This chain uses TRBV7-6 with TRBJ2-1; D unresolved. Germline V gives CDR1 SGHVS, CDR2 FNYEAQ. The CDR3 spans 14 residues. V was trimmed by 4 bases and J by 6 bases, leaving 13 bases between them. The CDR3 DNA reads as TGTGCCAGCAGCTCCCTAAGGTGGAGCAATGAGCAGTTCTTC. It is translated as CASSSLRWSNEQFF. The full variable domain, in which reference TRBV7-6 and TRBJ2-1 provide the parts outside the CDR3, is GAGVSQSPRYKVTKRGQDVALRCDPISGHVSLYWYRQALGQGPEFLTYFNYEAQQDKSGLPNDRFSAERPEGSISTLTIQRTEQRDSAMYRCASSSLRWSNEQFFGPGTRLTVL.

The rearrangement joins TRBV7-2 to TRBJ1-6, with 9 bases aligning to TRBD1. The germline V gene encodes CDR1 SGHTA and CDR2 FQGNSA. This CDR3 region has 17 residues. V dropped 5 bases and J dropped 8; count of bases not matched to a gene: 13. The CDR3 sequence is CASSIPGTGITDSPLHF. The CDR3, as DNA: TGTGCCAGCAGCATACCCGGGACAGGGATAACGGATTCACCCCTCCACTTT.

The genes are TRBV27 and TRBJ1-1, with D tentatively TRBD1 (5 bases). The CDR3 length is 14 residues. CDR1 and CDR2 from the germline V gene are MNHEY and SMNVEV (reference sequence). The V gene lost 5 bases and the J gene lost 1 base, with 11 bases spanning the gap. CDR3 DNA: TGTGCCAGCAGTCGTCGACAGACGAACACTGAAGCTTTCTTT. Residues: CASSRRQTNTEAFF.

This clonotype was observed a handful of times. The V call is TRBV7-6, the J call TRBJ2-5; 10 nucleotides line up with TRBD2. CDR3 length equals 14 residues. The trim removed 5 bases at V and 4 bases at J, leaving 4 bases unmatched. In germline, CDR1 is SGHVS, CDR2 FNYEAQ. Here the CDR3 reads CASSPSGGVETQYF. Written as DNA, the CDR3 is TGTGCCAGCAGCCCCAGCGGGGGGGTAGAGACCCAGTACTTC.

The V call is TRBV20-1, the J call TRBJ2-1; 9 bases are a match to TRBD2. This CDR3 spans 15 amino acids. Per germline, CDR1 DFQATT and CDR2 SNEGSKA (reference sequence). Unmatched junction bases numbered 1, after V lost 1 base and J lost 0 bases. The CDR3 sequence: CSARGLADSYNEQFF. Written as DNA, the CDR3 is TGCAGTGCTAGAGGACTAGCGGACTCCTACAATGAGCAGTTCTTC.

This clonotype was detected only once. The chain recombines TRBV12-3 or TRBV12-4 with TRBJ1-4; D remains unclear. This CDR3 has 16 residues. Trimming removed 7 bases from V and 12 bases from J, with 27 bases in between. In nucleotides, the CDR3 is TGTGCCAGCACCTCAGGACCGGGTAGGATGATAGGCGAACTGTTTTTT. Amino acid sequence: CASTSGPGRMIGELFF.

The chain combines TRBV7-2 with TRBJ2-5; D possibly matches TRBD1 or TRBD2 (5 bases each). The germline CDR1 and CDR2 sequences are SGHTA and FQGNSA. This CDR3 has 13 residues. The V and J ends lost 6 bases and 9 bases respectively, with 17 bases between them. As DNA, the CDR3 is TGTGCCAGCAGGGGCGCACCAGGGAGCCCCCAGTACTTC. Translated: CASRGAPGSPQYF.

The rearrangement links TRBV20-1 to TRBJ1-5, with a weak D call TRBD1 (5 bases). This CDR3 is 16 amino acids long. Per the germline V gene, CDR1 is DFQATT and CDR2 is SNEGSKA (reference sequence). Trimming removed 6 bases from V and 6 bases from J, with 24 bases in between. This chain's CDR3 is CSAIPSRRGSGQPQHF. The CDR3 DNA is TGCAGTGCCATCCCCTCCCGTAGGGGATCGGGTCAGCCCCAGCATTTT.